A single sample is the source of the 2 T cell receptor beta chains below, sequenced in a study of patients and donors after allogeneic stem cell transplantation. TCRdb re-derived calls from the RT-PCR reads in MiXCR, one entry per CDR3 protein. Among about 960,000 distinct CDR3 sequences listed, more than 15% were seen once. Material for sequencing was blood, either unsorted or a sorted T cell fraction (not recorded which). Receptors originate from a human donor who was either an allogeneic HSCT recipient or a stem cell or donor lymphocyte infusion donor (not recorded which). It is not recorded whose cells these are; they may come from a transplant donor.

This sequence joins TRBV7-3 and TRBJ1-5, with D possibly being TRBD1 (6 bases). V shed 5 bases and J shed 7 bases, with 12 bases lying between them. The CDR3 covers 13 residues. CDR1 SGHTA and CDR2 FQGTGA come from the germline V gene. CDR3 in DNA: TGTGCCAGCAGCCTACGGACAGAGCAGCCCCAGCATTTT. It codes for CASSLRTEQPQHF.

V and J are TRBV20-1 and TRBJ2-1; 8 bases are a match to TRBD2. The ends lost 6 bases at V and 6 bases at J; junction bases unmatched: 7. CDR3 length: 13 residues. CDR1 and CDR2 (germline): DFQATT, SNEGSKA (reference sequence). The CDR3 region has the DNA TGCAGTGCGGGAAGCGGGAGCAGCAATGAGCAGTTCTTC. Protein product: CSAGSGSSNEQFF.